The 11 T cell receptor beta chains below come from one sample, sequenced in a study of blood T cell repertoires in COVID-19. Repertoires were generated with immunoSEQ multiplex PCR, while TCRdb's copy carries only in-frame clones and drops some. The table has about 85,000 clones, under 90% seen once. The sequencing sample was made of peripheral blood. Receptors were obtained from a human donor in a cohort sampled during active COVID-19.

The V call is TRBV12-5, the J call TRBJ2-3; 8 bases fit TRBD1. Germline loops: CDR1 LGHNT, CDR2 FRNRAP. With V trimmed by 2 bases and J by 1 base, 5 bases remained unmatched. This CDR3 is built from 16 residues. In DNA form, the CDR3 reads TGTGCTAGTGGTTTGTTCTTGGGACAGGGCACAGATACGCAGTATTTT. Protein product: CASGLFLGQGTDTQYF.

V is TRBV5-5 and J is TRBJ1-2, with TRBD1 matching 9 bases. Per the germline V gene, CDR1 is SGHKS and CDR2 is YYEKEE (reference sequence). The V and J ends lost 6 bases and 6 bases, in that order; junction bases with no gene match: 12. The CDR3 has 15 amino acids. The CDR3 DNA follows: TGTGCCAGCACCACAATTCCGGGACAGGGCGATGGCTACACCTTC. Amino acids: CASTTIPGQGDGYTF.

The chain employs TRBV2 and TRBJ2-7; 7 positions match TRBD1. Germline V CDR1 and CDR2: SNHLY, FYNNEI. The CDR3 consists of 13 residues. The V segment lost 6 bases and the J segment 3 bases; nucleotides outside the gene matches: 5. The CDR3 DNA reads TGTGCCAGCAGACACGGGACAGACTACGAGCAGTACTTC. It translates to CASRHGTDYEQYF.

The chain combines TRBV5-6 with TRBJ1-5; no reliable D call. CDR1 is SGHDT, CDR2 YYEEEE, per germline. Trimming cost V 0 bases and J 4 bases, with 5 bases left between them. CDR3 size: 13 residues. The CDR3 is CASSLAGNQPQHF. DNA for the CDR3: TGTGCCAGCAGCTTGGCGGGGAATCAGCCCCAGCATTTT.

The chain joins TRBV5-1 to TRBJ1-1; D gene unclear. V lost 0 bases and J lost 0, with 12 bases in between. Germline V CDR1 and CDR2: SGHRS, YFSETQ. CDR3 length equals 16 residues. For the CDR3, the DNA is TGCGCCAGCAGCTTGGCCTTTAGCAGCTTGAACACTGAAGCTTTCTTT. This translates into CASSLAFSSLNTEAFF.

V usage is TRBV9 and J usage is TRBJ1-2, with D possibly TRBD1 on 5 matching bases. The CDR3 has 14 residues. With 0 bases removed from V and 8 bases from J, the gap between germline ends came to 14 bases. Germline V gene sequence: CDR1 SGDLS, CDR2 YYNGEE. The CDR3 DNA follows: TGTGCCAGCAGCGTAGCGGGGGAGCCGCGGGGCTACACCTTC. Translation: CASSVAGEPRGYTF.

The chain has TRBV9 and TRBJ1-1; D might be TRBD1 (6 bases). The germline V gene encodes CDR1 SGDLS and CDR2 YYNGEE. V lost 0 bases to trimming and J lost 10 bases, with 19 bases between them. This CDR3 spans 15 amino acids. The CDR3 is CASSVGGGRPLGAFF. In nucleotides, the CDR3 is TGTGCCAGCAGCGTAGGCGGGGGGCGACCCTTAGGAGCTTTCTTT.

Points on this clone: One end of the junction is discordant with germline, which a read error may explain. Other DNA sequences in this sample translate to the same CDR3. The rearrangement links TRBV12-3 or TRBV12-4 to TRBJ1-2; TRBD1 might be the D (5 bases). The CDR3 length is 13 residues. CDR3 nucleotides: TGTGCCAGCACTCCCGACAGCCTCTATGGCTATACCTTC. Protein product: CASTPDSLYGYTF.

The gene calls are TRBV5-6 and TRBJ1-1; D uncertain. The CDR3 totals 13 residues. CDR1 is SGHDT and CDR2 is YYEEEE in the germline V gene. Trimming removed 1 base at V and 1 base at J, with 5 bases between. The CDR3 nucleotides read TGTGCCAGCAGCTTGTTAGCGAACACTGAAGCTTTCTTT. It yields the protein CASSLLANTEAFF. Looking up the rest from reference TRBV5-6 and TRBJ1-1 gives the full variable domain: DAGVTQSPTHLIKTRGQQVTLRCSPKSGHDTVSWYQQALGQGPQFIFQYYEEEERQRGNFPDRFSGHQFPNYSSELNVNALLLGDSALYLCASSLLANTEAFFGQGTRLTVV.

The J gene is TRBJ2-7, the V gene TRBV5-4; 13 nucleotides line up with TRBD2. The V gene end was trimmed by 10 bases and the J gene end by 3 bases; junction bases not matched to a gene: 7. This CDR3 spans 14 amino acids. Germline assignment: CDR1 SGHNT and CDR2 YYREEE (reference sequence). The CDR3 bases are TGTGCCTGGACTAGCGGGGGACCCGTCTACGAGCAGTACTTC. Residues: CAWTSGGPVYEQYF.

This rearrangement joins TRBV9 to TRBJ1-1, with a weak D call TRBD1 (5 bases). This CDR3 comprises 14 residues. V shed 0 bases and J shed 0 bases, with 6 bases lying between them. Germline V gene lookup returns CDR1 SGDLS and CDR2 YYNGEE. The CDR3 DNA follows: TGTGCCAGCAGCGTAGGCAGGGTGAACACTGAAGCTTTCTTT. Amino acids: CASSVGRVNTEAFF.